Listed below are T cell receptor beta chains from one sample, sequenced in a study of spatial heterogeneity in lung cancer. TCRdb analysed the 5' RACE reads with MiXCR anew, one entry per CDR3 protein. The profile shows tens of thousands of distinct CDR3 sequences, around 7.7% of them singletons. The sequencing used PBMCs, collected at follow-up. The receptors were sampled from a female donor with early-stage non-small cell lung cancer. CDR3s include the opening cysteine and the closing phenylalanine or tryptophan. D genes are given only for firm matches. Clone size, where shown, is once, few, many, or a class for clones that have expanded.

clone size | D gene | J gene | V gene | CDR3 DNA | CDR3 protein
NA | TRBD1 | TRBJ1-2 | TRBV12-3/TRBV12-4 | TGTGCCAGCAGTTATTCGGGACAGCCCTATGGCTACACCTTC | CASSYSGQPYGYTF
NA | TRBD1 | TRBJ2-2 | TRBV9 | TGTGCCAGCAGGAGACAGGGGACGAACACCGGGGAGCTGTTTTTT | CASRRQGTNTGELFF
NA | NA | TRBJ1-1 | TRBV30 | TGTGCCTGGAGCCGGTCACGGAACACTGAAGCTTTCTTT | CAWSRSRNTEAFF
NA | NA | TRBJ2-4 | TRBV30 | TGTGCCTGGAGCGCATCAAAGGGTGCCAAAAACATTCAGTACTTC | CAWSASKGAKNIQYF
NA | NA | TRBJ2-4 | TRBV6-2/TRBV6-3 | TGTGCCAGCAGCCCCCAAACCGGAGTGTTGGGGAACATTCAGTACTTC | CASSPQTGVLGNIQYF
NA | NA | TRBJ2-2 | TRBV6-2/TRBV6-3 | TGTGCCAGCAGATTCACCGGGGAGCTGTTTTTT | CASRFTGELFF
medium-sized | TRBD2 | TRBJ2-1 | TRBV2 | TGTGCCAGCAGCGCCGTGGTTCTACTAGCGGGGGGGCAGCCTGAGCAGTTCTTC | CASSAVVLLAGGQPEQFF
few | NA | TRBJ2-7 | TRBV20-1 | TGCAGTGCTAGAGATCGGGGCGCTTTGACCTACGAGCAGTACTTC | CSARDRGALTYEQYF
NA | TRBD1 | TRBJ2-1 | TRBV13 | TGTGCCAGCAGCTTAGCACAGGGGGAGCTCGATGAGCAGTTCTTC | CASSLAQGELDEQFF
NA | NA | TRBJ2-7 | TRBV18 | TGTGCCAGCTCACCAGGGGGGAGCCGCTACGAGCAGTACTTC | CASSPGGSRYEQYF
NA | NA | TRBJ2-7 | TRBV20-1 | TGCAGTGCTAGGATACAGATTTTCCCCTACGAGCAGTACTTC | CSARIQIFPYEQYF
many | NA | TRBJ2-3 | TRBV27 | TGTGCCAGCAGACCCAACAGGGACACAGATACGCAGTATTTT | CASRPNRDTDTQYF
few | NA | TRBJ2-3 | TRBV4-1 | TGCGCCAGCAGTCGACAGGGAGGAGATACGCAGTATTTT | CASSRQGGDTQYF
many | NA | TRBJ1-1 | TRBV6-2/TRBV6-3 | TGTGCCAGCAGTTACTCCCCTCGCGCGGGGGCATGGCTGACCACTGAAGCTTTCTTT | CASSYSPRAGAWLTTEAFF
medium-sized | TRBD2 | TRBJ2-1 | TRBV11-2 | TGTGCCAGCAGCGACCGGTTGGACCCCGGGACTAGCGGCCGGAGCTCCTACAATGAGCAGTTCTTC | CASSDRLDPGTSGRSSYNEQFF
many | NA | TRBJ2-5 | TRBV4-1 | TGCGCCAGCAGCCAAGTCGCGGAGACCCAGTACTTC | CASSQVAETQYF
NA | NA | TRBJ2-3 | TRBV5-1 | TGCGCCAGCAGCTCCCAGGGAGTTACGCAGTATTTT | CASSSQGVTQYF
many | NA | TRBJ2-5 | TRBV6-5 | TGTGCCAGCAGTAACACTCCGTTCTATGGGACCCAGTACTTC | CASSNTPFYGTQYF
few | TRBD2 | TRBJ2-1 | TRBV5-4 | TGTGCCAGCAGCTTTCCCGGGACTAGCGGGGCGGGCTCCTACAATGAGCAGTTCTTC | CASSFPGTSGAGSYNEQFF
many | TRBD2 | TRBJ2-1 | TRBV5-1 | TGCGCCAGCAGCCCAAAGACTAGCGGGGACCGGAATGAGCAGTTCTTC | CASSPKTSGDRNEQFF
few | NA | TRBJ1-5 | TRBV4-1 | TGCGCCAGCAGCCAAGATCTTGACACGTCGGCCCAGCATTTT | CASSQDLDTSAQHF
few | NA | TRBJ2-7 | TRBV2 | TGTGCCAGCAGATCGGCCCTAAAAATCGGCGAGCAGTACTTC | CASRSALKIGEQYF
NA | TRBD1 | TRBJ1-2 | TRBV9 | TGTGCCAGCAGCGTAGCCCATGGACAGGGGGAATATGGCTACACCTTC | CASSVAHGQGEYGYTF
many | NA | TRBJ2-1 | TRBV7-2 | TGTGCCAGCAGCTTAGGGCCTAGCTCCTACAATGAGCAGTTCTTC | CASSLGPSSYNEQFF
many | TRBD2 | TRBJ2-3 | TRBV3-1 | TGTGCCAGCAGCCAAGGCCTAGCGGGGGCAAGCACAGATACGCAGTATTTT | CASSQGLAGASTDTQYF
many | NA | TRBJ2-6 | TRBV5-1 | TGCGCCAGCAGCTTGGCCGTTGGGGCCAACGTCCTGACTTTC | CASSLAVGANVLTF
many | NA | TRBJ1-4 | TRBV5-1 | TGCGCCAGCAGCTTGGTTCAGGGAGGCGAAAAACTGTTTTTT | CASSLVQGGEKLFF
NA | NA | TRBJ2-3 | TRBV4-3 | TGCGCCAGCAGCCAAGATGGCAAAGATACGCAGTATTTT | CASSQDGKDTQYF
NA | TRBD1 | TRBJ1-1 | TRBV6-2/TRBV6-3 | TGTGCCAGCAGTGAACCGACAGGGGTGAGCACTGAAGCTTTCTTT | CASSEPTGVSTEAFF
many | NA | TRBJ1-2 | TRBV28 | TGTGCCAGCAGTACAGGCACAGCCTATGGCTACACCTTC | CASSTGTAYGYTF
many | NA | TRBJ2-3 | TRBV5-5 | TGTGCCAGCAGCCCGGGACCCAACCATCGCACAGATACGCAGTATTTT | CASSPGPNHRTDTQYF
NA | NA | TRBJ2-5 | TRBV10-3 | TGTGCCATCAGTAGGGGGGCCGTCGCAAAGACCCAGTACTTC | CAISRGAVAKTQYF
many | NA | TRBJ2-5 | TRBV7-2 | TGTGCCAGCAGCTTTGCGATTCAAGAGACCCAGTACTTC | CASSFAIQETQYF
NA | NA | TRBJ1-2 | TRBV10-3 | TGTGCCATCAGACCCCGGGATGCGGACCCATATGGCTACACCTTC | CAIRPRDADPYGYTF
many | NA | TRBJ1-1 | TRBV20-1 | TGCAGTGCTCTGTTCTTGAACACTGAAGCTTTCTTT | CSALFLNTEAFF
NA | TRBD1 | TRBJ1-5 | TRBV28 | TGTGCCAGCAGTTTTTCCAGGGGGCATCAGCCCCAGCATTTT | CASSFSRGHQPQHF
many | NA | TRBJ2-6 | TRBV5-1 | TGCGCCAGCAGACCACCAGGGGCTGGGGCCAACGTCCTGACTTTC | CASRPPGAGANVLTF
few | NA | TRBJ2-7 | TRBV5-1 | TGCGCCAGCAGCTTGGAGAGGGGCTCCGAGCAGTACTTC | CASSLERGSEQYF
many | TRBD2 | TRBJ2-5 | TRBV7-2 | TGTGCCAGCACCCCTCCCTCAGCGGGGGCTGGAGAGACCCAGTACTTC | CASTPPSAGAGETQYF
few | NA | TRBJ2-6 | TRBV5-1 | TGCGCCAGCAGCCCCGGCCCCTCTGGGGCCAACGTCCTGACTTTC | CASSPGPSGANVLTF
few | NA | TRBJ2-5 | TRBV20-1 | TGCAGTGCTTATGATTTTAGCAGAATTTACCAAGAGACCCAGTACTTC | CSAYDFSRIYQETQYF
NA | NA | TRBJ1-1 | TRBV3-1 | TGTGCCAGCAGCCCTGATTCGAACACTGAAGCTTTCTTT | CASSPDSNTEAFF
few | TRBD1 | TRBJ2-3 | TRBV6-1 | TGTGCCAGCAGTGAATTACAGGGGCCACTCAGCACAGATACGCAGTATTTT | CASSELQGPLSTDTQYF
many | TRBD2 | TRBJ2-3 | TRBV5-1 | TGCGCCAGCAGTAACGGGCTAGCGGCTTCCACAGATACGCAGTATTTT | CASSNGLAASTDTQYF
many | TRBD2 | TRBJ2-1 | TRBV4-3 | TGCGCCAGCAGCCAAGATTGGTCTAGCGGGGGAACCTACAATGAGCAGTTCTTC | CASSQDWSSGGTYNEQFF
few | NA | TRBJ2-1 | TRBV11-2 | TGTGCCAGCAGCCCAGGGGGGGCATTAAATGAGCAGTTCTTC | CASSPGGALNEQFF